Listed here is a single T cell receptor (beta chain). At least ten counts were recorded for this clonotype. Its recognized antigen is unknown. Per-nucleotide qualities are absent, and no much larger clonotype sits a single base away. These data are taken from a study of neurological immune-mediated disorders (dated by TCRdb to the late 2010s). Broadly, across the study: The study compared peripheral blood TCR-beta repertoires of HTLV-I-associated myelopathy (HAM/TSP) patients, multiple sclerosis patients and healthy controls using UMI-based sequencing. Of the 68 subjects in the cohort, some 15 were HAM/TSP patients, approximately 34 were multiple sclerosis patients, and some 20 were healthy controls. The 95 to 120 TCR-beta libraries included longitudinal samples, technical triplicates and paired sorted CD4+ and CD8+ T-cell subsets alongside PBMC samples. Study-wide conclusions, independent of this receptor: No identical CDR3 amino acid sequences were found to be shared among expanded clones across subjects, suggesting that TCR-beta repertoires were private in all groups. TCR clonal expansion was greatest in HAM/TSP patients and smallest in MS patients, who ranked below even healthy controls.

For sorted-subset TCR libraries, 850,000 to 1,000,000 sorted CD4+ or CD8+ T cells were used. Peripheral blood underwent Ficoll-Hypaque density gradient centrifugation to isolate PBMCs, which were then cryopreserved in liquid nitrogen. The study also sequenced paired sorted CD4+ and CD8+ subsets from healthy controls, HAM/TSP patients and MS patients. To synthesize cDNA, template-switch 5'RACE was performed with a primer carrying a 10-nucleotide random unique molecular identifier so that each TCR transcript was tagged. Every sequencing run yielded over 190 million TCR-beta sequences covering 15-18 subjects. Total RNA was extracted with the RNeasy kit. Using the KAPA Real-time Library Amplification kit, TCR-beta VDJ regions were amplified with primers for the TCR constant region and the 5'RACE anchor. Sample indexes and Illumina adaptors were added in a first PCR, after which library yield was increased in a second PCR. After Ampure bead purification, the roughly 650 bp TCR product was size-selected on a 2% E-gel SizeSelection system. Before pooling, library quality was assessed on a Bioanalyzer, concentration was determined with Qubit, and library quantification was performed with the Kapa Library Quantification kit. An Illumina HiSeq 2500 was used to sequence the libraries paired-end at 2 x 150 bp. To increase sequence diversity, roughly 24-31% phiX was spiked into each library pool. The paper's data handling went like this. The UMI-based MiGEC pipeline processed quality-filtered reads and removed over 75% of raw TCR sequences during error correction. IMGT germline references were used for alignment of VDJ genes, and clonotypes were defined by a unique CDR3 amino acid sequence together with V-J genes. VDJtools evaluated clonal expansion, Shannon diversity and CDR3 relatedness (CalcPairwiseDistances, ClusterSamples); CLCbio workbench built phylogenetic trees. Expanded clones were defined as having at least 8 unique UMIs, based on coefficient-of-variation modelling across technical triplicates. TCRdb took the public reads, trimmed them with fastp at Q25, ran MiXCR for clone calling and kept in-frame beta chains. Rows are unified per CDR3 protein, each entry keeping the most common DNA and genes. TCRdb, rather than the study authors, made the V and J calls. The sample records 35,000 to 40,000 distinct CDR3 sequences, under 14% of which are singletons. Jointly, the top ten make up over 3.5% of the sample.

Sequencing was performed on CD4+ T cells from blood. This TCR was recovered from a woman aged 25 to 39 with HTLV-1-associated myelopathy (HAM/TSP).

The nucleotides read TGCAGTGCTAGAGAAGTAGGGGGGGGTAACATTCAGTACTTC. Its amino acids are CSAREVGGGNIQYF. The chain joins TRBV20-1 to TRBJ2-4, with TRBD2 perhaps the D gene, on 7 matching bases. CDR3 length: 14 amino acids, cysteine to phenylalanine. Only the CDR3 DNA stays, 42 bases, in frame from base 1. V loses 0 bases of germline sequence and J loses 7 bases, and the interval between the two ends is 13 bases. CDR1 and CDR2 were assigned from the germline V gene (reference sequence) as DFQATT and SNEGSKA.